This is a list of T cell receptor beta chains from one sample in a study of cytomegalovirus exposure and HLA in healthy donors. Sequencing was performed with immunoSEQ multiplex PCR; in TCRdb, only in-frame clones are kept and a portion is missing. The table includes 120,000 or so clones, around four fifths detected once. The specimen sequenced was PBMCs. The receptors shown here come from a woman in her sixties or seventies in good health and CMV-seropositive. The CDR3 runs from the conserved cysteine through the conserved F or W. Only part of the rows carry a size: once, few, many, or a class if the clone is expanded.

>TRBV28|TRBJ2-5|NA
CASRGLAGGLSGETQYF
>TRBV13|TRBJ2-5|NA
CASSLGYLQETQYF
>TRBV5-1|TRBJ1-2|NA
CASSLEGGLGGYTF
>TRBV27|TRBJ2-2|few
CASMALAGTGELFF
>TRBV6-1|TRBJ1-2|once
CASSEFARTGEYGYTF
>TRBV6-4|TRBJ2-2|NA
CASRGLAGAGTGELFF
>TRBV11-2|TRBJ1-2|NA
CASSPDRGLGYTF
>TRBV7-2|TRBJ2-3|NA
CASSFLASSTDTQYF
>TRBV9|TRBJ2-7|NA
CASNSGTSYEQYF
>TRBV5-6|TRBJ1-1|NA
CASSWGTGSTEAFF
>TRBV7-9|TRBJ2-7|NA
CASSTYSYRTSGAYEQYF
>TRBV5-1|TRBJ1-2|NA
CASSLVAGVSNYGYTF
>TRBV7-2|TRBJ2-1|NA
CASSLAPLAGGFYNEQFF
>TRBV28|TRBJ1-2|NA
CATRPGSLYGYTF
>TRBV27|TRBJ2-1|NA
CASSLFGGGEQFF
>TRBV2|TRBJ2-3|many
CASSVRRSVDTQYF
>TRBV11-2|TRBJ2-1|NA
CASSPRRLGGDEQFF
>TRBV7-9|TRBJ2-2|NA
CASSLIFQGTVTGELFF
>TRBV14|TRBJ1-2|NA
CASSPSGWGYTF
>TRBV2|TRBJ2-3|NA
CASSEIAGSTDTQYF
>TRBV27|TRBJ1-1|NA
CASSHTTGFPNTEAFF
>TRBV9|TRBJ2-3|NA
CASSHRDRGQDTQYF
>TRBV28|TRBJ1-2|NA
CASSFTTDRTGGGYTF
>TRBV5-1|TRBJ2-7|NA
CASSFSQDPGYEQYF
>TRBV7-9|TRBJ1-5|NA
CSSSLGTGGQPQHF
>TRBV27|TRBJ2-5|NA
CASSSLQGFKGSETQYF
>TRBV19|TRBJ1-2|NA
CASRRTYGYGYTF
>TRBV5-4|TRBJ2-5|NA
CASSFGAGELRTQYF
>TRBV7-3|TRBJ2-1|NA
CASSFSGTSGSLWQFF
>TRBV2|TRBJ2-7|NA
CASSTSTRIDSYEQYF
>TRBV4-1|TRBJ2-7|NA
CASSPSGGTYEQYF
>TRBV7-6|TRBJ2-3|NA
CASSSPQDSGTDTQYF
>TRBV7-8|TRBJ2-2|NA
CARNGGNTGELFF
>TRBV7-9|TRBJ1-1|NA
CSSSPGHLGAFF
>TRBV6-5|TRBJ1-1|NA
CASSYGTGRNTEAFF
>TRBV7-3|TRBJ2-2|NA
CASSLTLAGATGELFF
>TRBV25-1|TRBJ2-7|NA
CASSARQGRAYEQYF
>TRBV6-1|TRBJ1-1|NA
CASSEKARGRTEAFF
>TRBV13|TRBJ1-2|NA
CASSLSQGMYGYTF
>TRBV7-2|TRBJ1-5|NA
CASSLVPNSNQPQHF
>TRBV5-4|TRBJ2-7|NA
CASSPPGTGGLEQYF
>TRBV28|TRBJ1-1|once
CASSLYLGGRTEAFF
>TRBV25-1|TRBJ1-4|NA
CASSDDQDGGEKLFF
>TRBV6-1|TRBJ2-5|few
CASSVDREGTQYF
>TRBV30|TRBJ1-1|NA
CAWNFFSPEAFF
>TRBV6-5|TRBJ2-5|NA
CATREGGRETQYF
>TRBV28|TRBJ2-1|NA
CAVAAGGSYNEQFF
>TRBV7-3|TRBJ2-7|NA
CASSLGPLGEQYF
>TRBV27|TRBJ1-5|NA
CASSLGGVGPSNQPQHF
>TRBV2|TRBJ1-2|NA
CASRKDRSNNYGYTF
>TRBV7-3|TRBJ2-3|NA
CASSNTAGDTQYF
>TRBV7-9|TRBJ2-7|NA
CASSGTSVYEQYF
>TRBV5-1|TRBJ2-7|NA
CASSLSAGGAEEQYF
>TRBV28|TRBJ2-5|NA
CASSPRQGHRETQYF